Below are 20 T cell receptor beta chains sequenced from a single sample in a study of T-cell reconstitution after alpha-beta-depleted transplantation in children. Unique molecular identifiers tagged the TCRbeta library. MiXCR, applied by TCRdb to the PCR reads, yields one record per CDR3 protein. This sample has about 980,000 distinct CDR3 sequences, with 25% to 30% found just once. Sequencing used PBMCs, mostly from graft donor cells, obtained 360 days after TCRalphabeta/CD19-depleted stem cell transplant. The source is a boy younger than two who had a stem cell transplant for SCID, so the T cells may come from the graft donor.

This clonotype appeared many times. This chain connects TRBV12-3 or TRBV12-4 to TRBJ2-7; TRBD1 might be the D (5 bases). V was cut by 3 bases and J by 0 bases, with 9 bases left in between. The CDR3 contains 14 residues. The CDR3 bases are TGTGCCAGCAGTTTTGCAGGGTCCTCCTACGAGCAGTACTTC. This translates into CASSFAGSSYEQYF.

Concerning this clonotype: A read error may explain this, as a much larger clone is one base away. No conserved phenylalanine or tryptophan is present at the end of the CDR3, so a read error is the likely explanation. CDR3 amino acids: CSVEDQGDYEQYI. For the CDR3, the DNA is TGCAGCGTTGAAGATCAGGGGGATTACGAGCAGTACATC. The chain is built from TRBV29-1 and TRBJ2-7; 7 nucleotides agree with TRBD1. Looked up from germline, CDR1 is SQVTM and CDR2 is ANQGSEA. After removal of 0 bases from V and 4 bases from J, the junction contained 3 bases not matched to a gene. The CDR3 has 13 residues.

The chain recombines TRBV6-5 with TRBJ2-3; possibly TRBD1 or TRBD2 for D (7 bases each). The germline V and J ends were trimmed by 2 bases and 5 bases, with 17 bases remaining between them. Germline V lookup: CDR1 MNHEY, CDR2 SVGAGI. The CDR3 has 16 amino acids. Here the CDR3 DNA reads TGTGCCAGCAGTTACGCAGGGGGGGGGGGGGGAGATACGCAGTATTTT. Residues: CASSYAGGGGGDTQYF.

V usage is TRBV6-1 and J usage is TRBJ2-2, with TRBD2 matching 7 bases. Losses at the gene ends were 6 bases for V and 4 bases for J; bases not matched to a gene: 11. The CDR3 has 16 residues. The V gene's germline CDR1 is MNHNS and CDR2 SASEGT. CDR3 in amino acids: CASSPILGLPTGELFF. DNA for the CDR3: TGTGCCAGCAGCCCAATTTTGGGACTACCCACCGGGGAGCTGTTTTTT.

This rearrangement joins TRBV9 to TRBJ2-3, with D hard to call. Germline V gene data show CDR1 as SGDLS and CDR2 as YYNGEE. The CDR3 extends over 15 amino acids. Trimming left V 2 bases short and J 1 base short, with 11 bases between. In DNA form, the CDR3 reads TGTGCCAGCAGCGTTCACGGACGAGGCACAGATACGCAGTATTTT. Translated: CASSVHGRGTDTQYF.

CDR3 bases: TGCAGCGCGGGAGAGAGACGCTCCTACAATGAGCAGTTCTTC. It specifies CSAGERRSYNEQFF. The chain employs TRBV29-1 and TRBJ2-1, with TRBD2 as a possible D gene (6 bases). Germline CDR1 SQVTM, CDR2 ANQGSEA. The length of the CDR3 is 14 residues. Deletions cut 7 bases from V and 0 bases from J, with 13 bases between.

The chain has TRBV7-9 and TRBJ1-1; 7 bases are shared with TRBD1. Looked up from germline, CDR1 is SEHNR and CDR2 is FQNEAQ (reference sequence). J lost 1 base, V lost 5 bases, and 7 bases had no gene match. The CDR3 runs to 15 residues. CDR3 sequence: CASSVTGPRNTEAFF. The CDR3 nucleotides are TGTGCCAGCAGCGTGACAGGGCCAAGGAACACTGAAGCTTTCTTT. Together with reference TRBV7-9 and TRBJ1-1, the CDR3 gives the full variable domain: DTGVSQNPRHKITKRGQNVTFRCDPISEHNRLYWYRQTLGQGPEFLTYFQNEAQLEKSRLLSDRFSAERPKGSFSTLEIQRTEQGDSAMYLCASSVTGPRNTEAFFGQGTRLTVV.

A few counts support this clonotype. The chain links TRBV19 to TRBJ1-5; D remains unclear. This CDR3 spans 14 amino acids. Trimming pared 3 bases from V and 6 bases from J, leaving 12 bases between. Germline V gene data show CDR1 as LNHDA and CDR2 as SQIVND (reference sequence). The CDR3: CASSMIPGSQPQHF. The CDR3 DNA is TGTGCCAGTAGTATGATTCCCGGAAGTCAGCCCCAGCATTTT.

CDR3 amino acids: CASSPGGAGRFNEQFF. CDR3 in DNA: TGTGCCAGCAGCCCAGGGGGAGCGGGGAGGTTCAATGAGCAGTTCTTC. The chain is built from TRBV9 and TRBJ2-1; D is tentatively TRBD1 or TRBD2 (7 bases each). The length of the CDR3 is 16 residues. CDR1 is SGDLS, CDR2 YYNGEE, per germline. Trimming removed 4 bases from V and 6 bases from J, with 20 bases in between.

The V call is TRBV2, the J call TRBJ1-5, with D perhaps TRBD1 (5 bases). This CDR3 is 16 amino acids long. In germline, CDR1 is SNHLY, CDR2 FYNNEI. Trimming took off 0 bases at V and 10 bases at J, with 19 bases between the two ends. CDR3 region: CASSEAPGPKNDPQHF. The CDR3 bases are TGTGCCAGCAGTGAAGCGCCGGGACCGAAGAATGATCCCCAGCATTTT.

This clonotype appeared a few times. The genes are TRBV4-3 and TRBJ2-3; D call uncertain. V lost 0 bases and J 2 bases, leaving 12 bases between the germline ends. This CDR3 spans 16 amino acids. Germline loops: CDR1 LGHNA, CDR2 YSLEER. CDR3 region: CASSQERGYSTDTQYF. The DNA for the CDR3 is TGCGCCAGCAGCCAAGAACGTGGCTACTCCACAGATACGCAGTATTTT.

V and J are TRBV12-3 or TRBV12-4 and TRBJ2-5; 11 nucleotides align to TRBD1. The CDR3 totals 16 residues. Trimming at V came to 6 bases and at J to 9 bases, leaving 15 bases not matched to a gene. The chain's CDR3 is CASRARDRGMFVPQYF. The CDR3 region has the DNA TGTGCCAGCAGGGCCCGGGACAGGGGGATGTTCGTTCCCCAGTACTTC.

The chain couples TRBV20-1 to TRBJ2-1; a weak D match, TRBD2 (5 bases). CDR1 and CDR2 (germline): DFQATT, SNEGSKA (reference sequence). V gave up 4 bases and J gave up 4 bases, with 17 bases separating them. The CDR3 length is 15 residues. The CDR3 region has the DNA TGCAGTGCTAAGAGGACTCTTCACCTTTACAATGAGCAGTTCTTC. Its protein product is CSAKRTLHLYNEQFF.

This clonotype turned up a few times. The rearrangement uses TRBV6-5 and TRBJ2-1; no reliable D call. Trimming removed 2 bases from V and 0 bases from J, with 14 bases in between. The CDR3 spans 17 residues. Germline V gives CDR1 MNHEY, CDR2 SVGAGI. As DNA, the CDR3 is TGTGCCAGCAGTTACCTTCCCAGAGCTAGCTCCTACAATGAGCAGTTCTTC. As protein: CASSYLPRASSYNEQFF.

The J gene is TRBJ1-2, the V gene TRBV5-1, with TRBD1 matching over 9 bases. The CDR3 runs to 18 residues. V lost 0 bases and J lost 0; bases outside the gene matches: 9. Germline CDR1 SGHRS, CDR2 YFSETQ. CDR3 sequence (DNA): TGCGCCAGCAGCTTGGGGCTGGGACAGGGCCGGACTAACTATGGCTACACCTTC. It specifies CASSLGLGQGRTNYGYTF.

The chain joins TRBV18 to TRBJ2-4; TRBD2 might be the D (5 bases). Germline V gene lookup returns CDR1 KGHSH and CDR2 LQKENI. V gave up 0 bases and J gave up 1 base, with 19 bases separating them. CDR3 length: 19 residues. Here the CDR3 reads CASSPPRSLSWEAKNIQYF. CDR3 nucleotides: TGTGCCAGCTCACCACCGAGATCTCTGTCATGGGAGGCCAAAAACATTCAGTACTTC.

This clonotype was seen a few times. The gene calls are TRBV4-2 and TRBJ2-1; D not certain. The CDR3 is 15 amino acids. The V and J ends lost 0 bases and 3 bases respectively, with 9 bases between them. Germline loops: CDR1 LGHNA, CDR2 YNFKEQ. The CDR3 DNA reads TGTGCCAGCAGCCAAGATACTGGCGGCTACAATGAGCAGTTCTTC. Amino acids: CASSQDTGGYNEQFF.

The chain recombines TRBV5-1 with TRBJ2-5, with TRBD2 matching over 9 bases. CDR1 and CDR2 (germline): SGHRS, YFSETQ. This CDR3 spans 16 amino acids. Trimming took 1 base from V and 7 from J; bases not matched to a gene: 11. CDR3 region: CASSLPGLAGVGTQYF. The CDR3 DNA reads as TGCGCCAGCAGCTTGCCGGGACTAGCTGGGGTGGGGACCCAGTACTTC.

Concerning this clonotype itself: One end of the junction is discordant with germline, which a read error may explain. This chain uses TRBV20-1 with TRBJ2-1; 10 nucleotides align to TRBD1. CDR1 is DFQATT and CDR2 is SNEGSKA in the germline V gene (reference sequence). This CDR3 region has 15 residues. The CDR3 DNA reads TGCTGTGCAATTCCCGGGACAGGGGATTACAATGAGCAGTTCTTC. Translating it yields CCAIPGTGDYNEQFF.

The gene calls are TRBV27 and TRBJ2-7; 7 nucleotides agree with TRBD1. The V gene end was trimmed by 5 bases and the J gene end by 4 bases; junction bases not matched to a gene: 8. The CDR3 contains 14 residues. Germline loops: CDR1 MNHEY, CDR2 SMNVEV (reference sequence). The CDR3 nucleotides are TGTGCCAGCAGTCCGACAGGGCCTGAATACGAGCAGTACTTC. Protein sequence: CASSPTGPEYEQYF.